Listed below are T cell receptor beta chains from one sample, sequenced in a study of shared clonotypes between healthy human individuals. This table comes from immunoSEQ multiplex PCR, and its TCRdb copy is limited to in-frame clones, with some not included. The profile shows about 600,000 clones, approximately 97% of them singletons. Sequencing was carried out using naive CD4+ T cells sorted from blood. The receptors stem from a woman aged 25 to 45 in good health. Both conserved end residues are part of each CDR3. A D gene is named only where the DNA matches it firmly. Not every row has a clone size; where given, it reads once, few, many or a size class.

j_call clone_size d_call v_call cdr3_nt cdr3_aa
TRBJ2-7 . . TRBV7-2 TGTGCCAGCAGCTTAGGGCGGGAAGTCTACGAGCAGTACTTC CASSLGREVYEQYF
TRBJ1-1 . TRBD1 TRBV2 TGTGCCAGCAGTCTCGAAGGACAGGTTGAAGCTTTCTTT CASSLEGQVEAFF
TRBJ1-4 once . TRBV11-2 TGTGCCAGCAGCTTAGGGGGCACGAGCGGTTCTAATGAAAAACTGTTTTTT CASSLGGTSGSNEKLFF
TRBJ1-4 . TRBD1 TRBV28 TGTGCCAGCAGTCCCGGGACAGTAATATCAACTAATGAAAAACTGTTTTTT CASSPGTVISTNEKLFF
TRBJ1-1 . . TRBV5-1 TGCGCCAGCAGCTCCTCCGGCAGCAGGAACACTGAAGCTTTCTTT CASSSSGSRNTEAFF
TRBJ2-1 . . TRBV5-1 TGCGCCAGCAGCTTGACCCAGAGCAGCTCCTACAATGAGCAGTTCTTC CASSLTQSSSYNEQFF
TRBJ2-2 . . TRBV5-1 TGCGCCAGCAGCAAGAGGGGTGCGGACACCGGGGAGCTGTTTTTT CASSKRGADTGELFF
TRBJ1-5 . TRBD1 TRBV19 TGTGCCATCGGGACAGGGGATGCCAATCAGCCCCAGCATTTT CAIGTGDANQPQHF
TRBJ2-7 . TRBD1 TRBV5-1 TGCGCCAGCAGCAAAGACAGGGATCTGTACTTC CASSKDRDLYF
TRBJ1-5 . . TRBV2 TGTGCCAGCAGTGGACAGATATCCCAGCCCCAGCATTTT CASSGQISQPQHF
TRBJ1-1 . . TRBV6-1 TGTGCCAGCAGTGAAGTTCAGACTGTGGGAGCTTTCTTT CASSEVQTVGAFF
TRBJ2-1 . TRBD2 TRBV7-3 TGTGCCAGCAGCCGAAAATCTAGCGGAGTCCCCAGCTCCTACAATGAGCAGTTCTTC CASSRKSSGVPSSYNEQFF
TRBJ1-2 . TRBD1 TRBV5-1 TGCGCCAGCAGCTTGGCCCGGACAGGGGATGGCTACACCTTC CASSLARTGDGYTF
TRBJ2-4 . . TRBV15 TGTGCCACCAGCTTTAAAGCCAAAAACATTCAGTACTTC CATSFKAKNIQYF
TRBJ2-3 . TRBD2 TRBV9 TGTGCCAGCAGCGTGACTAGCGGGAGCACAGATACGCAGTATTTT CASSVTSGSTDTQYF
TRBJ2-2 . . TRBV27 TGTGCCAGCAGCCGTATGACTAGTTCCGGGGAGCTGTTTTTT CASSRMTSSGELFF
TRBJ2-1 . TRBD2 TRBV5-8 TGTGCCAGCAGCTCGGCTAGCGGGAGTATTAATGAGCAGTTCTTC CASSSASGSINEQFF
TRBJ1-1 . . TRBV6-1 TGTGCCAGCAACGAGGGCCTGAACACTGAAGCTTTCTTT CASNEGLNTEAFF
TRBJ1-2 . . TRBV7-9 TGTGCCAGCAGCTTTACGTCAAGGGGCTACACCTTC CASSFTSRGYTF
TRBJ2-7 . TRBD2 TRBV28 TGTGCCAGCAGTTTGTCTAGCGGGAGTTCCAATGGAGAGCAGTACTTC CASSLSSGSSNGEQYF
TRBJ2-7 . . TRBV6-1 TGTGCCAGCAGAGACATGGGACCCCCCTACGAGCAGTACTTC CASRDMGPPYEQYF
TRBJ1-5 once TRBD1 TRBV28 TGTGCCAGCAGAACAGACAGGGTCAATCAGCCCCAGCATTTT CASRTDRVNQPQHF
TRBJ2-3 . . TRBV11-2 TGTGCCAGCAGCTTAGTGGTTGCGCCGGATACGCAGTATTTT CASSLVVAPDTQYF
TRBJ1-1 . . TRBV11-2 TGTGCCAGCAGCCTGGACAATCCGAACACTGAAGCTTTCTTT CASSLDNPNTEAFF
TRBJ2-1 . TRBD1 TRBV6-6 TGTGCCAGCAGCAACGGACAGGGTAATTATGAGCAGTTCTTC CASSNGQGNYEQFF
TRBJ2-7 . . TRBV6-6 TGTGCCAGCAGTTACGTGACTGGGACCTACGAGCAGTACTTC CASSYVTGTYEQYF
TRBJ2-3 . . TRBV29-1 TGCAGCGTCGGGGGGGGACAGGGCGTAGATACGCAGTATTTT CSVGGGQGVDTQYF
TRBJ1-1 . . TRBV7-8 TGTGCCAGCAGCTTAGATTTGTCAGGCCTGAACACTGAAGCTTTCTTT CASSLDLSGLNTEAFF
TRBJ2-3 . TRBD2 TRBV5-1 TGCGCCAGCAGCTCCCGACTAGCGGGAAGCACAGATACGCAGTATTTT CASSSRLAGSTDTQYF
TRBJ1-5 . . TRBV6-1 TGTGCCAGCAGTGAGAGAGAGAGACAGCCCCAGCATTTT CASSERERQPQHF
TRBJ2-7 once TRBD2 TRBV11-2 TGTGCCAGCAGCCCCCGGGTCGGGCGGGAGAGGGGCTACGAGCAGTACTTC CASSPRVGRERGYEQYF
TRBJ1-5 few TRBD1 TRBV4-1 TGCGCCAGCAGCCAGGACGGGACAGGGACCCTTCCCCAGCATTTT CASSQDGTGTLPQHF
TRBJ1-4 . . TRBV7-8 TGTGCCAGCAGCTTAGGTCCAAACGAAAAACTGTTTTTT CASSLGPNEKLFF
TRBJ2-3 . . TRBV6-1 TGTGCCAGCAAATTCGGGCAGTTCCTCACAGATACGCAGTATTTT CASKFGQFLTDTQYF
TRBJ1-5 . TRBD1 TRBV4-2 TGTGCCAGCAGCCAAGAAGCCGGACAGGGCGGTCAGCCCCAGCATTTT CASSQEAGQGGQPQHF
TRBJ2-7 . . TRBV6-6 TGTGCCAGCAGCAAAAGCAGGGGTTTCAACGAGCAGTACTTC CASSKSRGFNEQYF
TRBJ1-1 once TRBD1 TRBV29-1 TGCAGCGTTAGGTTAAGGTTAGGGGGCGACACTGAAGCTTTCTTT CSVRLRLGGDTEAFF
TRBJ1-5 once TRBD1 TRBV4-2 TGTGCCAGCAGCTTGGAACAGGGGGCCGATCAGCCCCAGCATTTT CASSLEQGADQPQHF
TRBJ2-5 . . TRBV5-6 TGTGCCAGCAGCTTTACGGGGGTGTCCCAGTACTTC CASSFTGVSQYF
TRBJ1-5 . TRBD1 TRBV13 TGTGCCAGCAGCTTCGGGACAGATGGCAATCAGCCCCAGCATTTT CASSFGTDGNQPQHF
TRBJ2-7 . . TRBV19 TGTGCCAGTAGTCGGGTCGGGTCCTACGAGCAGTACTTC CASSRVGSYEQYF